This entry features one TCR beta chain sequence. Its recognized antigen is unknown. Qualities for individual bases were not recorded, and no much larger clone is one base off. Expansion of CD8+CD57+ cells had been shown by flow cytometry in the patients chosen for sequencing. Every patient had severe acquired aplastic anemia, diagnosed using the International Study of Aplastic Anemia and Agranulocytosis and Camitta criteria. Patients had received no therapy at the time of blood sampling. The study deep-sequenced TCR repertoires of sorted CD4+ and CD8+ blood T cells from severe aplastic anemia patients and healthy subjects. Patients were enrolled in the USA under clinicaltrials.gov protocols 00001620, 01623167, 00001397, 00071045, 00081523 and 00961064. Ficoll-Paque density gradient centrifugation was used to isolate peripheral blood mononuclear cells. Before DNA was extracted, CD4+ and CD8+ T cells were sorted using either FACS or magnetic beads.

The data originate from a study of CD8+CD57+ T cells in acquired aplastic anemia (dated by TCRdb to 2016 to 2019). A note on the overall study: On average, sorted CD4+ and CD8+ cells yielded about 3 ug of extracted DNA, with a range of roughly 0.19 to 27.4 ug. CD8+CD57+ expansion was defined as a frequency above the mean frequency observed in healthy subjects.

CDR1 and CDR2 are read off the germline V gene as SNHLY and FYNNEI. V lost 11 bases and J lost 7 bases, and the count of bases not matched to a germline gene is 10. Reading from cysteine to phenylalanine, the CDR3 counts 12 amino acids. The DNA shown is the 36-base CDR3, in frame from base 1. Genomic DNA served as template for TCR beta VDJ combination and CDR3 sequence profiling. An Illumina HiSeq 2000 was the platform used for TCR repertoire sequencing. The original pipeline was this. Repertoire assessment relied on Simpson's diversity index, CDR3 size and DJ length profiles, and TRBV/TRBJ rearrangement plots. The most abundant DNA sequence in the deep sequencing data was taken as the immunodominant clone. CDR3 amino acid sequences were screened for sharing across subjects and were compared with published repertoires and the VDJdb database. In-frame beta chains were kept once TCRdb had trimmed the public reads at Q25 with fastp and called clones with MiXCR. Each CDR3 protein appears once, grouped with its most common genes and DNA. TCRdb assigned the V and J calls; the authors' analysis was not used. The sample table contains approximately 190,000 distinct CDR3 sequences; only one count was recorded for approximately 50% of them. The ten biggest clones cover about 9.7% of the sample.

Overall results and qualifications from the work: CD8+ Simpson's diversity did not differ significantly between patients and healthy controls (P=0.060). Some 30 CD8+ CDR3 sequences were found to be shared between patients and controls, but these sequences appeared to be highly expressed in patients and within the immunodominant clones of the patients.

The chain was built from TRBV2 and TRBJ2-7, with 8 bases in between that match TRBD2. The TCR comes from a human donor with aplastic anemia. Sequenced sample: sorted CD4+, CD8+, or CD8+CD57+ T cells (not recorded which) from PBMCs. The DNA sequence follows: TGTGCCGAGCGGGAGAGCGGAGGGGAGCAGTACTTC. Translation gives CAERESGGEQYF.